This T cell receptor beta chain was identified during a study of blood T cell repertoires in COVID-19. On the study more broadly: Some COVID-19 samples were acute and others convalescent; all came from the United States, Italy and Spain.

Per the study methods: Amplification of reference gene primers provided the estimated nucleated cell counts. Profiling relied on immunoSEQ multiplex PCR, and the TCRdb table lists in-frame clones only, not all of them. That table supplies the V and J calls and clone size; D and trimming were determined from the DNA. The sample lists some 350,000 clones, about 90% occurring once. Germline CDR1 reads MGHRA; CDR2 reads YSYEKL. CDR3 length: 14 residues. As concerns this clone: One end of the junction does not line up with germline, which may come from a read error.

The receptor comes from a man under 40 who had recovered from COVID-19. The J gene is TRBJ2-1, the V gene TRBV4-1; TRBD1 might be the D (6 bases). Sequencing input: PBMCs or T cells enriched from blood (not recorded which). The CDR3 nucleotides are TGCGCCAGCAGCCAACAGGGGCTCTACCATGAGCAGTTCTTC. Its translation is CASSQQGLYHEQFF.